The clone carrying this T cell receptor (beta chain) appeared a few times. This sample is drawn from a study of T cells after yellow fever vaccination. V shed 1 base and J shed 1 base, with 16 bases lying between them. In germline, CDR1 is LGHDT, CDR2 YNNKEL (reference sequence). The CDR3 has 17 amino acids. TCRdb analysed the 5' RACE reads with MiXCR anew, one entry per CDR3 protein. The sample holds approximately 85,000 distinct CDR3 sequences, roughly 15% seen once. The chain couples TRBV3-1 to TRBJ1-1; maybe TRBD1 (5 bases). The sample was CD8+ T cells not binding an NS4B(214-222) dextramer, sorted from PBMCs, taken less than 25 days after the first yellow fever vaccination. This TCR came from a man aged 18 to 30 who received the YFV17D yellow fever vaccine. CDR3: CASSQGARGGANTEAFF. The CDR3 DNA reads TGTGCCAGCAGCCAAGGGGCCCGAGGAGGGGCGAACACTGAAGCTTTCTTT.